This T cell receptor beta chain was found in a study of blood T cells in healthy people across ages. About the research overall: About one barcoded beta molecule per two T cells was captured by template switching.

A second PCR of about 7 to 11 cycles used a sample-barcoded 5' primer and a J-beta primer mix. MiXCR was run by TCRdb on the 5' RACE reads, yielding one entry per CDR3 protein. The table records around 2 million distinct CDR3 sequences, about two fifths of them present only once. A single count supports this clonotype. This sequence originates from a human donor in good health. Input material: blood.

CDR3 in amino acids: CSAGGGNLYNEQYF. For the CDR3, the DNA is TGCAGTGCAGGGGGCGGGAATCTTTACAATGAGCAGTACTTC. The chain combines TRBV20-1 with TRBJ2-7, with D maybe TRBD1 (7 bases). Germline-derived CDR1 and CDR2 are DFQATT and SNEGSKA (reference sequence). The CDR3 consists of 14 residues. Trimming shortened V by 6 bases and J by 7 bases, and 22 bases separated the two germline ends.